One sample yielded the 10 T cell receptor beta chains listed below, sequenced in a study of identical twins. TCRdb re-derived calls from the 5' RACE reads in MiXCR, one entry per CDR3 protein. The data hold hundreds of thousands of distinct CDR3 sequences, with around 21% observed a single time. The sample also formed part of further work on T cells expressing NK-cell markers.

Sequenced material: PBMCs. Source of these receptors: a woman younger than 30 in good health.

The rearrangement links TRBV28 to TRBJ2-7; maybe TRBD1 (6 bases). The length of the CDR3 is 12 residues. Germline CDR1 MDHEN, CDR2 SYDVKM. V dropped 2 bases and J dropped 7 bases, with 9 bases sitting between them. The CDR3 region has the DNA TGTGCCAGCAGTTTACAGGGGATGGAGCAGTACTTC. Its protein product is CASSLQGMEQYF.

The rearrangement joins TRBV29-1 to TRBJ2-7, with 9 bases matching TRBD2. The CDR3 consists of 13 residues. V shed 6 bases, J shed 2 bases, and the junction held 5 bases outside the gene matches. Germline-derived CDR1 and CDR2 are SQVTM and ANQGSEA. CDR3 nucleotide sequence: TGCAGCGTAACGACTAGCGGAGCCTACGAGCAGTACTTC. It translates to CSVTTSGAYEQYF.

The chain links TRBV6-5 to TRBJ1-6, with 8 bases matching TRBD1. V lost 2 bases to trimming and J lost 10 bases; unmatched junction nucleotides: 7. The CDR3 loop spans 15 amino acids. The germline CDR1 and CDR2 sequences are MNHEY and SVGAGI. In DNA, the CDR3 is TGTGCCAGCAGTTACCAAACAGGGGGGTTATCACCCCTCCACTTT. The encoded protein is CASSYQTGGLSPLHF.

This chain links TRBV15 with TRBJ2-1; 7 nucleotides agree with TRBD2. With V trimmed by 6 bases and J by 4 bases, 12 bases remained unmatched. Germline assignment: CDR1 LNHNV and CDR2 YYDKDF (reference sequence). This CDR3 comprises 16 residues. Here the CDR3 reads CATSMGGGSHYNEQFF. CDR3 bases: TGTGCCACCAGTATGGGGGGAGGGTCCCATTACAATGAGCAGTTCTTC.

This chain joins TRBV5-1 and TRBJ1-1; no firm D call. Trimming cost V 5 bases and J 4 bases, with 15 bases left between them. Germline CDR1 SGHRS, CDR2 YFSETQ. CDR3 length: 14 amino acids. The CDR3 sequence: CASSRANGATEAFF. The CDR3 region has the DNA TGCGCCAGCAGTAGGGCGAACGGAGCCACTGAAGCTTTCTTT.

This clonotype showed up just a few times. This chain links TRBV12-3 or TRBV12-4 with TRBJ2-7; D may be TRBD2 (6 bases). The CDR3 contains 14 residues. The ends were cut back, 6 bases at V and 0 bases at J, with 12 bases in the middle. CDR3 protein: CASSGAGSSYEQYF. CDR3 DNA sequence: TGTGCCAGCAGCGGGGCGGGGAGCTCCTACGAGCAGTACTTC.

This clonotype was detected only a few times. The chain has TRBV25-1 and TRBJ2-7, with no clear D. Trimming took 6 bases from V and 0 from J, leaving 18 bases between them. Germline values: CDR1 MGHDK, CDR2 SYGVNS. CDR3 size: 16 residues. The CDR3 nucleotides read TGTGCCAGCAGCCACGCCAAAGGCGCCAGCTCCTACGAGCAGTACTTC. Its translation is CASSHAKGASSYEQYF.

In this sample, this clonotype turned up a few times. V and J are TRBV7-9 and TRBJ2-1; TRBD2 matches at 8 bases. Germline CDR1 SEHNR, CDR2 FQNEAQ (reference sequence). This CDR3 has 15 amino acids. V lost 2 bases and J lost 5; bases outside the gene matches: 5. CDR3 in DNA: TGTGCCAGCAGCTTACCGGGACTAGAACACAATGAGCAGTTCTTC. Translating it yields CASSLPGLEHNEQFF.

The gene calls are TRBV7-9 and TRBJ2-7; 9 nucleotides align to TRBD1. Per the germline V gene, CDR1 is SEHNR and CDR2 is FQNEAQ (reference sequence). V lost 5 bases, J lost 1 base, and 6 bases stayed unmatched. The CDR3 runs to 15 residues. CDR3 coding DNA: TGTGCCAGCAGCACTGACAGGGGGAGGTCCTACGAGCAGTACTTC. Its protein product is CASSTDRGRSYEQYF. Looking up the rest from reference TRBV7-9 and TRBJ2-7 gives the full variable domain: DTGVSQNPRHKITKRGQNVTFRCDPISEHNRLYWYRQTLGQGPEFLTYFQNEAQLEKSRLLSDRFSAERPKGSFSTLEIQRTEQGDSAMYLCASSTDRGRSYEQYFGPGTRLTVT.

This clonotype was counted at least ten times. J is TRBJ1-2 and V is TRBV29-1; 8 nucleotides match TRBD1. The CDR3 consists of 13 residues. CDR1 and CDR2 from the germline V gene are SQVTM and ANQGSEA. Germline trimming cut 1 base from V and 8 bases from J; bases unmatched to any gene: 6. CDR3 protein: CSVEAETGVGYTF. DNA for the CDR3: TGCAGCGTTGAAGCGGAGACAGGGGTCGGCTACACCTTC.